This T cell receptor (beta chain) was captured in a study of OX40 agonist ivuxolimab in advanced cancers. Findings and caveats of the study: No determination was made of the antigen specificity of the expanded peripheral T cells.

Details on this clone: Its antigen is undetermined.

Germline V gene sequence: CDR1 LNHDA, CDR2 SQIVND (reference sequence). This CDR3 is 17 amino acids long. V dropped 8 bases and J dropped 2; count of bases not matched to a gene: 12. The study sampled blood at baseline, cycle 4 day 1, and cycle 7 day 1. TCRdb's copy holds only in-frame clones and misses some; the assay was immunoSEQ multiplex PCR. The sample lists just over 40,000 clones, 85% seen once, with about a sixth in the top ten. Sequencing used CD4+ or CD8+ T cells sorted from blood, obtained in a trial of the OX40 agonist ivuxolimab. This receptor was obtained from an adult with an advanced solid tumor such as melanoma, head and neck, liver or kidney cancer. V usage is TRBV19 and J usage is TRBJ2-7; TRBD2 aligns across 13 bases. As DNA, the CDR3 is TGTGCCAGTTCGCGGACTAGCGGGAGAGTTGCTACCTACGAGCAGTACTTC. As protein: CASSRTSGRVATYEQYF.